One sample yielded the 8 T cell receptor beta chains listed below, sequenced in a study of T cells after posttransplantation cyclophosphamide. Sequencing was performed with immunoSEQ multiplex PCR; in TCRdb, only in-frame clones are kept and a portion is missing. The table includes tens of thousands of clones, just over 90% detected once. The sequencing input was PBMCs. These receptors originate from a woman in her thirties in good health and a related stem cell transplant donor.

This chain uses TRBV9 with TRBJ1-2; unclear D gene. CDR1 SGDLS and CDR2 YYNGEE come from the germline V gene. Between the trimmed V and J ends, which lost 3 bases and 1 base, there was a span of 13 bases. The CDR3 has 15 residues. The CDR3 DNA follows: TGTGCCAGCAGCGCCTATGGCCGGATTAACTATGGCTACACCTTC. Protein product: CASSAYGRINYGYTF.

The J gene is TRBJ2-7, the V gene TRBV29-1; tentative D call: TRBD1 (5 bases). V lost 4 bases and J lost 6, with 22 bases in between. This CDR3 has 15 amino acids. Germline assignment: CDR1 SQVTM and CDR2 ANQGSEA. The CDR3 reads CSVGSGLMGSFEQYF. CDR3 DNA sequence: TGCAGCGTTGGCTCAGGGTTAATGGGGTCGTTCGAGCAGTACTTC.

The chain has TRBV30 and TRBJ1-4; 7 bases match TRBD1. There are 14 residues in the CDR3. CDR1 is GTSNPN and CDR2 is SVGIG in the germline V gene (reference sequence). J gave up 8 bases and V 2 bases, and 8 bases lay outside the gene matches. The DNA of the CDR3 is TGTGCCTGGAGTCGCCAGGGGGGGTTCGAAAAACTGTTTTTT. Translating it yields CAWSRQGGFEKLFF.

The chain carries TRBV28 and TRBJ2-3, with a tentative D call TRBD2 (7 bases). The CDR3 length is 14 residues. Germline-derived CDR1 and CDR2 are MDHEN and SYDVKM. V was shortened by 6 bases and J by 9 bases, with 19 bases between the two germline ends. The CDR3 protein is CASRGGGSWKTQYF. CDR3 sequence (DNA): TGTGCCAGCAGGGGGGGCGGGAGTTGGAAAACGCAGTATTTT.

This clone occurred once. This chain joins TRBV6-5 and TRBJ2-3, with D tentatively TRBD1 (6 bases). This CDR3 is 15 amino acids long. With 5 bases removed from V and 0 bases from J, the gap between germline ends came to 12 bases. Germline V gene sequence: CDR1 MNHEY, CDR2 SVGAGI. In DNA, the CDR3 is TGTGCCAGCAGTCCACAGGGAGATAGCACAGATACGCAGTATTTT. It yields the protein CASSPQGDSTDTQYF.

The chain couples TRBV7-2 to TRBJ2-7; 10 nucleotides agree with TRBD1. The junction had 3 bases not matched to a gene; V was cut back by 5 bases and J by 2 bases. Germline CDR1 and CDR2: SGHTA and FQGNSA. The CDR3 is 14 amino acids. The CDR3 here is CASSPGTGAYEQYF. CDR3 nucleotides: TGTGCCAGCAGCCCCGGGACAGGGGCCTACGAGCAGTACTTC. The variable domain in full, with the rest retrieved from reference TRBV7-2 and TRBJ2-7, is GAGVSQSPSNKVTEKGKDVELRCDPISGHTALYWYRQSLGQGLEFLIYFQGNSAPDKSGLPSDRFSAERTGGSVSTLTIQRTQQEDSAVYLCASSPGTGAYEQYFGPGTRLTVT.

The rearrangement joins TRBV25-1 to TRBJ2-3; TRBD2 matches at 10 bases. Germline-derived CDR1 and CDR2 are MGHDK and SYGVNS. V trimming: 7 bases; J trimming: 3 bases; junction bases outside the gene matches: 1. The CDR3 totals 13 residues. CDR3 in DNA: TGTGCCAGCACGACTAGCGGGACAGATACGCAGTATTTT. Protein: CASTTSGTDTQYF.

This clone was detected only once. V gene TRBV27 combines with J gene TRBJ2-7; D gene uncertain. V was clipped by 4 bases and J by 7 bases, with 17 bases between them. CDR1 MNHEY and CDR2 SMNVEV come from the germline V gene (reference sequence). This CDR3 contains 14 residues. CDR3 in DNA: TGTGCCAGCAGTTCCGGGCCAGCCCCTAGGGAGCAGTACTTC. This translates into CASSSGPAPREQYF.